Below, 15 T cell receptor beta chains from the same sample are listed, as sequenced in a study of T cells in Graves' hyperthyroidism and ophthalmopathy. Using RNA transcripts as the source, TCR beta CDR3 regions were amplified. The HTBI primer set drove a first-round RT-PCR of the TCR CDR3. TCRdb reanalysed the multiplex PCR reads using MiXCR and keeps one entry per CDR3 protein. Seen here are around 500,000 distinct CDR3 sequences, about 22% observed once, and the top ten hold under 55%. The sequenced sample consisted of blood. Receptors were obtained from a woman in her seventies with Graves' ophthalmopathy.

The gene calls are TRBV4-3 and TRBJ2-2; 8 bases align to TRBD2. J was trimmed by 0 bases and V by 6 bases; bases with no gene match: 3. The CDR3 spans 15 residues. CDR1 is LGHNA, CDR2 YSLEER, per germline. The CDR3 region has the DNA TGCGCCAGCAGTCGTAGCGGGGCGAACACCGGGGAGCTGTTTTTT. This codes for CASSRSGANTGELFF.

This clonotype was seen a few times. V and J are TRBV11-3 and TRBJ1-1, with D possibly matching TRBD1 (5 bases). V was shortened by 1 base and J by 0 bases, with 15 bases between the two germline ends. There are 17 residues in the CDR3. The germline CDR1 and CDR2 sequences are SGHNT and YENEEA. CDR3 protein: CASSLVGPSYMNTEAFF. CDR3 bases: TGTGCCAGCAGCTTAGTGGGGCCATCCTACATGAACACTGAAGCTTTCTTT.

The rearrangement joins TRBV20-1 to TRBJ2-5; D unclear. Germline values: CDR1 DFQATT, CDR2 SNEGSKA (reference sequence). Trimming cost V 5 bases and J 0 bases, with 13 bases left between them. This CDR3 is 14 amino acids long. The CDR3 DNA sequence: TGCAGTGCTCCCTGGTACGCGCACCAAGAGACCCAGTACTTC. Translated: CSAPWYAHQETQYF.

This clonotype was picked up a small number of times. The CDR3 loop reads CASSPIKGGSRDEQFF. CDR3 bases: TGTGCCAGCAGCCCCATCAAAGGCGGGAGTAGGGATGAGCAGTTCTTC. This chain uses TRBV11-3 with TRBJ2-1, with 7 bases matching TRBD2. Trimming removed 5 bases from V and 8 bases from J; junction bases left unmatched: 15. The CDR3 has 16 residues. Germline V gene sequence: CDR1 SGHNT, CDR2 YENEEA.

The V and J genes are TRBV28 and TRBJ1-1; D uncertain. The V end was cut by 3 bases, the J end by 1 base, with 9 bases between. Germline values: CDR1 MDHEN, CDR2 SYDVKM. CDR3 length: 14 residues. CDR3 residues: CASSFAVRNTEAFF. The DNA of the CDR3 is TGTGCCAGCAGTTTCGCGGTCAGGAACACTGAAGCTTTCTTT.

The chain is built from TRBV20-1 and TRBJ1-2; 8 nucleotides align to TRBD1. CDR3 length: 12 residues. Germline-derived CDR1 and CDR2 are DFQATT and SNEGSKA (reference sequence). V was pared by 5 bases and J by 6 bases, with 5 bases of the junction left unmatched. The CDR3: CSAHAGGDGYTF. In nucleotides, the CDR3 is TGCAGTGCTCACGCAGGGGGCGATGGCTACACCTTC.

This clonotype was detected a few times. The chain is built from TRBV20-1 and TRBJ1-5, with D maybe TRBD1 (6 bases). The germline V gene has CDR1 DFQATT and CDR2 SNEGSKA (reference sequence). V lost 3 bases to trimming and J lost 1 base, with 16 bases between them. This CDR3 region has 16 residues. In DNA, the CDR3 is TGCAGTGCTAGGGGGGGCTGGCAGGGGAGCAATCAGCCCCAGCATTTT. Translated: CSARGGWQGSNQPQHF.

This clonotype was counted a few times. For the CDR3, the DNA is TGCGCCAGCAGCGGAGGACTAGCGGGAGTTGAGCAGTTCTTC. Protein: CASSGGLAGVEQFF. The chain carries TRBV5-1 and TRBJ2-1; 13 positions match TRBD2. V trimming: 4 bases; J trimming: 9 bases; junction bases outside the gene matches: 4. The CDR3 is 14 residues long. CDR1 is SGHRS, CDR2 YFSETQ, per germline. The full variable domain, in which reference TRBV5-1 and TRBJ2-1 provide the parts outside the CDR3, is KAGVTQTPRYLIKTRGQQVTLSCSPISGHRSVSWYQQTPGQGLQFLFEYFSETQRNKGNFPGRFSGRQFSNSRSEMNVSTLELGDSALYLCASSGGLAGVEQFFGPGTRLTVL.

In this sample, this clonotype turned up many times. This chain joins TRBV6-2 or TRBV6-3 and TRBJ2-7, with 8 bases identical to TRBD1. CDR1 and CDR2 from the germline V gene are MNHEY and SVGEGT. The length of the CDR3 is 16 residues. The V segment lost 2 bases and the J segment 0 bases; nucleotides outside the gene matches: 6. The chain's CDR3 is CASSYGWDRPSYEQYF. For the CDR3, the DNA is TGTGCCAGCAGTTACGGATGGGACAGGCCCTCCTACGAGCAGTACTTC.

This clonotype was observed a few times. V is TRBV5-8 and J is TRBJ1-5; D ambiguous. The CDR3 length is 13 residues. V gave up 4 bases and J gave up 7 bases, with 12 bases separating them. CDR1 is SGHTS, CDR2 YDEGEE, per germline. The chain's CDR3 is CASSQERAQPQHF. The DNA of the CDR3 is TGTGCCAGCAGCCAGGAGCGGGCACAGCCCCAGCATTTT.

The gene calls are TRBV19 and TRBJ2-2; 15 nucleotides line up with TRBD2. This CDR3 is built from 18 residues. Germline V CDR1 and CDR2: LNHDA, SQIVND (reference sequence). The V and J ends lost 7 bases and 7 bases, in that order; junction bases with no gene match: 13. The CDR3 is CASTPWTSGRAGGGELFF. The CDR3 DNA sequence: TGTGCCAGTACCCCGTGGACTAGCGGGAGGGCCGGGGGCGGGGAGCTGTTTTTT.

The CDR3 spells CASSSSRTSGRDYEQYF. The CDR3 DNA sequence: TGTGCCAGCAGTTCCTCACGCACTAGCGGGAGAGACTACGAGCAGTACTTC. The gene calls are TRBV6-2 or TRBV6-3 and TRBJ2-7, with 11 bases fitting TRBD2. Germline values: CDR1 MNHEY, CDR2 SVGEGT. This CDR3 is built from 17 residues. Unmatched junction bases numbered 11, after V lost 4 bases and J lost 3 bases.

CDR3 residues: CASSRRMSDRPQHF. The CDR3 bases are TGTGCCAGCAGTCGGCGGATGAGCGATCGGCCCCAGCATTTT. The chain employs TRBV28 and TRBJ1-5; D remains ambiguous. V was trimmed by 5 bases and J by 9 bases, leaving 17 bases between them. Per the germline V gene, CDR1 is MDHEN and CDR2 is SYDVKM. The CDR3 is made up of 14 amino acids.

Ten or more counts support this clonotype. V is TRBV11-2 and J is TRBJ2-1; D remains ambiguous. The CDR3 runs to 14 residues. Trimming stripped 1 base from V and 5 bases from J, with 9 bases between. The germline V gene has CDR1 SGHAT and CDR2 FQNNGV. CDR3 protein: CASSLGELDNEQFF. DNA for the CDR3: TGTGCCAGCAGCTTAGGGGAACTGGACAATGAGCAGTTCTTC.

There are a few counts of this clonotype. CDR3 coding DNA: TGTGCCTGCCAGACGGTAGATCCCTACAATGAGCAGTTCTTC. It encodes CACQTVDPYNEQFF. This chain uses TRBV30 with TRBJ2-1; D ambiguous. Germline lookup yields CDR1 GTSNPN and CDR2 SVGIG (reference sequence). The CDR3 is 14 amino acids. The V end lost 6 bases, the J end lost 2 bases, and 14 bases lay between the germline ends.